Listed here are 20 T cell receptor beta chains from one sample, sequenced in a study of identical twins. TCRdb used MiXCR to reprocess the 5' RACE reads, holding one entry per CDR3 protein. The sample lists about 720,000 distinct CDR3 sequences, less than 10% seen once, with roughly 0.97% in the top ten. The same sample was also studied in work on yellow fever vaccine responses in identical twins.

Sequenced material: PBMCs. The receptor set was obtained from a woman under 30 in good health.

This clonotype was recorded a few times. The J gene is TRBJ2-1, the V gene TRBV20-1; 7 bases fit TRBD2. Germline V CDR1 and CDR2: DFQATT, SNEGSKA (reference sequence). This CDR3 has 13 residues. V lost 5 bases to trimming and J lost 9 bases; unmatched junction nucleotides: 10. Written as DNA, the CDR3 is TGCAGTGCTTTTGGACTAGACGGCGGTGAGCAGTTCTTC. This gives the protein CSAFGLDGGEQFF.

This clonotype was seen more than once but under ten times. The V and J genes are TRBV28 and TRBJ2-3; TRBD2 matches 10 bases. Losses at the gene ends were 5 bases for V and 3 bases for J; bases not matched to a gene: 8. The CDR3 runs 16 residues. From germline, CDR1 is MDHEN and CDR2 SYDVKM. The CDR3 loop is CASSPPSGRGTDTQYF. CDR3 coding DNA: TGTGCCAGCAGTCCCCCTAGCGGGAGAGGGACAGATACGCAGTATTTT. Supplemented by reference TRBV28 and TRBJ2-3, the full variable domain reads DVKVTQSSRYLVKRTGEKVFLECVQDMDHENMFWYRQDPGLGLRLIYFSYDVKMKEKGDIPEGYSVSREKKERFSLILESASTNQTSMYLCASSPPSGRGTDTQYFGPGTRLTVL.

This clonotype was observed a handful of times. The chain couples TRBV29-1 to TRBJ2-2; the D gene could be TRBD1 or TRBD2 (5 bases each). The CDR3 runs to 12 residues. V lost 6 bases, J lost 9 bases, and 14 bases lay in between. CDR1 is SQVTM and CDR2 is ANQGSEA in the germline V gene. The DNA of the CDR3 is TGCAGCGTCGGGGACCCGGCTAGGGAGCTGTTTTTT. It is translated as CSVGDPARELFF.

This clonotype occurred many times. The rearrangement links TRBV7-3 to TRBJ1-2; D not certain. V was cut by 0 bases and J by 0 bases, with 5 bases left in between. This CDR3 is built from 14 residues. Germline lookup yields CDR1 SGHTA and CDR2 FQGTGA. The CDR3 DNA reads as TGTGCCAGCAGCTTAACGTCCACTAACTATGGCTACACCTTC. This encodes CASSLTSTNYGYTF. The whole variable domain, remainder taken from reference TRBV7-3 and TRBJ1-2, is GAGVSQTPSNKVTEKGKYVELRCDPISGHTALYWYRQSLGQGPEFLIYFQGTGAADDSGLPNDRFFAVRPEGSVSTLKIQRTERGDSAVYLCASSLTSTNYGYTFGSGTRLTVV.

V is TRBV20-1 and J is TRBJ2-3; D may be TRBD1 (5 bases). The germline V gene encodes CDR1 DFQATT and CDR2 SNEGSKA (reference sequence). This CDR3 region has 15 residues. Trimming took off 0 bases at V and 2 bases at J, with 12 bases between the two ends. The CDR3 coding sequence is TGCAGTGCTAGAGATGAGACAGTATTCACAGATACGCAGTATTTT. Protein: CSARDETVFTDTQYF.

J is TRBJ2-7 and V is TRBV7-2, with D hard to call. The germline V and J ends were trimmed by 5 bases and 6 bases, with 17 bases remaining between them. The CDR3 runs 14 residues. Looked up from germline, CDR1 is SGHTA and CDR2 is FQGNSA. The CDR3 protein is CASSDRAQRSEQYF. CDR3 sequence (DNA): TGTGCCAGCAGCGACCGGGCGCAACGTTCCGAGCAGTACTTC. Using reference TRBV7-2 and TRBJ2-7 for the parts outside the CDR3, the full variable domain is GAGVSQSPSNKVTEKGKDVELRCDPISGHTALYWYRQSLGQGLEFLIYFQGNSAPDKSGLPSDRFSAERTGGSVSTLTIQRTQQEDSAVYLCASSDRAQRSEQYFGPGTRLTVT.

The chain has TRBV5-1 and TRBJ2-5; D call uncertain. The CDR3 sequence is 13 residues long. Germline V CDR1 and CDR2: SGHRS, YFSETQ. The germline V and J ends were trimmed by 2 bases and 5 bases, with 10 bases remaining between them. The CDR3 DNA sequence: TGCGCCAGCAGCTTTTCCGTAGGTGAGACCCAGTACTTC. Encoded protein: CASSFSVGETQYF.

The rearrangement links TRBV7-9 to TRBJ2-2; TRBD1 is a possible D gene (5 bases). The length of the CDR3 is 15 residues. Germline lookup yields CDR1 SEHNR and CDR2 FQNEAQ (reference sequence). Trimming shortened V by 3 bases and J by 6 bases, and 14 bases separated the two germline ends. The CDR3: CASSLKDTRPGELFF. In nucleotides, the CDR3 is TGTGCCAGCAGCTTGAAGGACACAAGGCCCGGGGAGCTGTTTTTT.

This clonotype has ten or more counts. The chain couples TRBV6-5 to TRBJ2-5; unclear D gene. Germline V CDR1 and CDR2: MNHEY, SVGAGI. The CDR3 totals 12 residues. V was pared by 0 bases and J by 5 bases, with 4 bases between. Here the CDR3 DNA reads TGTGCCAGCAGTTACTCGGGGGAGACCCAGTACTTC. Encoded protein: CASSYSGETQYF.

This clonotype was counted a few times. The chain uses TRBV6-5 and TRBJ2-5; D perhaps matches TRBD2 (6 bases). Germline V gives CDR1 MNHEY, CDR2 SVGAGI. Trimming removed 4 bases at V and 4 bases at J, with 10 bases between. The CDR3 consists of 13 residues. CDR3 protein: CASSSTSPETQYF. CDR3 bases: TGTGCCAGCAGTTCTACTAGCCCAGAGACCCAGTACTTC.

This clonotype was seen a handful of times. The V and J genes are TRBV5-6 and TRBJ2-7, with 7 bases aligning to TRBD1. The junction had 7 bases not matched to a gene; V was cut back by 2 bases and J by 5 bases. This CDR3 has 14 amino acids. Germline V gene lookup returns CDR1 SGHDT and CDR2 YYEEEE. Here the CDR3 reads CASSFRARGNEQYF. The DNA of the CDR3 is TGTGCCAGCAGCTTCCGGGCCAGGGGGAACGAGCAGTACTTC.

This clonotype was detected a few times. This chain connects TRBV6-1 to TRBJ2-6, with D perhaps being TRBD1 or TRBD2 (5 bases each). V was trimmed by 6 bases and J by 0 bases, leaving 12 bases between them. Germline V CDR1 and CDR2: MNHNS, SASEGT. This CDR3 spans 16 amino acids. The CDR3 is CASRHPGASGANVLTF. The CDR3 DNA reads as TGTGCCAGCAGGCACCCCGGGGCCTCTGGGGCCAACGTCCTGACTTTC.

The chain recombines TRBV5-1 with TRBJ2-3; 9 nucleotides line up with TRBD2. V lost 3 bases, J lost 1 base, and 24 bases stayed unmatched. The CDR3 has 22 residues. From germline, CDR1 is SGHRS and CDR2 YFSETQ. The CDR3 region has the DNA TGCGCCAGCAGCTCGGCAGCCCTACTTAGCGGGGGAGAGAAAAAAGGCACAGATACGCAGTATTTT. It codes for CASSSAALLSGGEKKGTDTQYF.

Concerning this clonotype itself: The junction departs from the called germline gene at one end, perhaps through a read error. The rearrangement joins TRBV7-7 to TRBJ2-1; 7 bases agree with TRBD2. Germline V gives CDR1 SSHAT, CDR2 FNYEAQ (reference sequence). This CDR3 has 13 residues. The CDR3: CASSPLTSPQQFF. For the CDR3, the DNA is TGTGCTAGCAGCCCCCTGACTAGCCCTCAGCAGTTCTTC. The entire variable domain, with the rest obtained from reference TRBV7-7 and TRBJ2-1, is as follows: GAGVSQSPRYKVTKRGQDVTLRCDPISSHATLYWYQQALGQGPEFLTYFNYEAQPDKSGLPSDRFSAERPEGSISTLTIQRTEQRDSAMYRCASSPLTSPQQFFGPGTRLTVL.

This clonotype was detected many times. The V gene is TRBV24-1, the J gene TRBJ2-3; perhaps TRBD1 as D (5 bases). The CDR3 extends over 13 amino acids. Trimming cost V 8 bases and J 2 bases, with 10 bases left between them. Germline lookup yields CDR1 KGHDR and CDR2 SFDVKD. The CDR3: CATTEGATDTQYF. The CDR3, as DNA: TGTGCCACCACCGAAGGGGCCACAGATACGCAGTATTTT.

The rearrangement links TRBV12-3 or TRBV12-4 to TRBJ1-2; possibly TRBD1 for D (5 bases). CDR3 size: 14 residues. The V and J ends lost 5 bases and 0 bases respectively, with 10 bases between them. The CDR3 nucleotides are TGTGCCAGCAGTAAGACAGCCACTAACTATGGCTACACCTTC. The encoded protein is CASSKTATNYGYTF.

There are a few counts of this clonotype. J is TRBJ2-5 and V is TRBV2; D not certain. The CDR3 extends over 13 amino acids. Germline CDR1 SNHLY, CDR2 FYNNEI. The V end was cut by 6 bases, the J end by 7 bases, with 15 bases between. CDR3 region: CASSRDLLWTQYF. DNA of the CDR3: TGTGCCAGCAGCCGAGACCTATTATGGACCCAGTACTTC.

The chain couples TRBV20-1 to TRBJ2-7; a possible D gene is TRBD2 (5 bases). CDR1 DFQATT and CDR2 SNEGSKA come from the germline V gene (reference sequence). This CDR3 spans 15 amino acids. V lost 0 bases to trimming and J lost 2 bases, with 14 bases between them. The CDR3 region is CSARETGSPTYEQYF. In DNA, the CDR3 is TGCAGTGCTAGAGAGACGGGGAGCCCCACCTACGAGCAGTACTTC.

The rearrangement links TRBV9 to TRBJ2-7; 7 positions agree with TRBD2. V gave up 2 bases and J gave up 6 bases; unmatched junction bases: 2. CDR1 is SGDLS and CDR2 is YYNGEE in the germline V gene. The CDR3 totals 12 residues. This CDR3 is CASSVGGGEQYF. CDR3 nucleotide sequence: TGTGCCAGCAGCGTGGGCGGGGGCGAGCAGTACTTC.

This chain uses TRBV5-1 with TRBJ2-3; 7 nucleotides line up with TRBD1. After removal of 0 bases from V and 2 bases from J, the junction contained 6 bases not matched to a gene. This CDR3 contains 16 residues. CDR1 is SGHRS and CDR2 is YFSETQ in the germline V gene. The CDR3 sequence is CASSLASQGPTDTQYF. CDR3 bases: TGCGCCAGCAGCTTGGCCTCACAGGGGCCCACAGATACGCAGTATTTT. The variable domain in full, completed from reference TRBV5-1 and TRBJ2-3, reads KAGVTQTPRYLIKTRGQQVTLSCSPISGHRSVSWYQQTPGQGLQFLFEYFSETQRNKGNFPGRFSGRQFSNSRSEMNVSTLELGDSALYLCASSLASQGPTDTQYFGPGTRLTVL.